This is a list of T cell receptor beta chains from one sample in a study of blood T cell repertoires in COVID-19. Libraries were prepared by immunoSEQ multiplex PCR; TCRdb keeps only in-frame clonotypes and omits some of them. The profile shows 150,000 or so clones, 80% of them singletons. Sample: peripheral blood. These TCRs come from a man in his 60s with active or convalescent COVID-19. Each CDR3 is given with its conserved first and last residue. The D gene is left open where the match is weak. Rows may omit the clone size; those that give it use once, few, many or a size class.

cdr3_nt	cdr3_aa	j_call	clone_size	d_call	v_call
TGTGCCAGCAGCCAAGGGGCGGGAGGGTCCCACAATGAGCAGTTCTTC	CASSQGAGGSHNEQFF	TRBJ2-1	NA	TRBD2	TRBV3-1/TRBV3-2
TGTGCCAGTAGCCCCAGGGATGGGAATCAGCCCCAGCATTTT	CASSPRDGNQPQHF	TRBJ1-5	few	NA	TRBV19
TGTGCCACCTCCGGGACGGGGGACACTGAAGCTTTCTTT	CATSGTGDTEAFF	TRBJ1-1	NA	NA	TRBV12-3/TRBV12-4
TGTGCCAGCCGTACCGGGACAGTGGGTCAGCCCCAGCATTTT	CASRTGTVGQPQHF	TRBJ1-5	NA	TRBD1	TRBV2
TGTGCCAGCAGCGTAGGAGGTAGCACAGGGACGTACAATGAGCAGTTCTTC	CASSVGGSTGTYNEQFF	TRBJ2-1	NA	NA	TRBV9
TGTGCCAGCAGTCCGCTGGAGGGCACGGGGGCTTTCTTT	CASSPLEGTGAFF	TRBJ1-1	NA	NA	TRBV27
TGTGCCACCAGTGATCGGACGGGGTACCAAGAGACCCAGTACTTC	CATSDRTGYQETQYF	TRBJ2-5	NA	NA	TRBV24-1
TGTGCCAGCAGGCCCAGACAGGGGTTAGATACGCAGTATTTT	CASRPRQGLDTQYF	TRBJ2-3	few	TRBD1	TRBV2
TGTGCCAGCTCACCACTCACAGGGGAAAATCAGCCCCAGCATTTT	CASSPLTGENQPQHF	TRBJ1-5	NA	TRBD1	TRBV18
TGCGCCAGCAGTGAGTCTTGGGAGACAGGGTCGAGCTCCTACAATGAGCAGTTCTTC	CASSESWETGSSSYNEQFF	TRBJ2-1	NA	TRBD1	TRBV10-1
TGTGCCAGTAGCCCCGACCGGGGGCCCCAGCATTTT	CASSPDRGPQHF	TRBJ1-5	NA	NA	TRBV19
TGTGCCAGCAGCGCCGGACTAGCGGGCGCCTCCTACGAGCAGTACTTC	CASSAGLAGASYEQYF	TRBJ2-7	NA	TRBD2	TRBV9
TGTGCCAGCAGCCCCGGGACAGGGCAACAGTACTTC	CASSPGTGQQYF	TRBJ2-7	NA	TRBD1	TRBV7-2
TGTGCCAGCAGCTTACTGTTGGCAGGGAAGGTCGGGGAGCTGTTTTTT	CASSLLLAGKVGELFF	TRBJ2-2	NA	NA	TRBV7-8
TGTGCCATCAGTGAATCGGACAGCACCTACGAGCAGTACTTC	CAISESDSTYEQYF	TRBJ2-7	NA	NA	TRBV10-3
TGTGCCAGCAAAGGCCCAGGGAACTACAATGAGCAGTTCTTC	CASKGPGNYNEQFF	TRBJ2-1	NA	NA	TRBV25-1
TGTGCCAGCAGTGGCCTAGCGGGACCCTACGAGCAGTACTTC	CASSGLAGPYEQYF	TRBJ2-7	many	TRBD2	TRBV27
TGTGCCAGCACCGGGGGGGACCCTCGCACAGATACGCAGTATTTT	CASTGGDPRTDTQYF	TRBJ2-3	NA	TRBD2	TRBV7-9
TGTGCCAGCAGCTTAATTCTAGCGGGAGGGTCAGGCGGCATTCAGTACTTC	CASSLILAGGSGGIQYF	TRBJ2-4	NA	TRBD2	TRBV7-2
TGTGCCAGCACCGAGGGGGTCGGGGCTTATAGCAATCAGCCCCAGCATTTT	CASTEGVGAYSNQPQHF	TRBJ1-5	once	NA	TRBV21-1
TGTGCCAGTAGTAGGGACAGGGGTAGTTCCTACGAGCAGTACTTC	CASSRDRGSSYEQYF	TRBJ2-7	NA	TRBD1	TRBV19
TGTGCCAGCAGCCCAACAGGGGCGTCGAACACCGGGGAGCTGTTTTTT	CASSPTGASNTGELFF	TRBJ2-2	once	TRBD1	TRBV9
TGCGCCAGCAGCTCGGGACTAGCTGTTAATGAGCAGTTCTTC	CASSSGLAVNEQFF	TRBJ2-1	NA	TRBD2	TRBV5-1
TGTGCCAGCAGCCTGGAACCGAGAGCGGGGGATACGCAGTATTTT	CASSLEPRAGDTQYF	TRBJ2-3	NA	TRBD2	TRBV9
TGTGCCAGCCTGGGTAGCGGGAGTTCCCAAGAGACCCAGTACTTC	CASLGSGSSQETQYF	TRBJ2-5	NA	TRBD2	TRBV7-2
TGCGCCAGCAGCTTGCGGGGACAGTTGACGGCAGGGGAGCTGTTTTTT	CASSLRGQLTAGELFF	TRBJ2-2	once	TRBD1	TRBV5-1
TGTGCCAGCAGTATTGGGGGCGTCTATGGCTACACCTTC	CASSIGGVYGYTF	TRBJ1-2	NA	NA	TRBV5-8
TGTGCCAGCAGCTCCCGACAGGGGAGGTACGAGCAGTACTTC	CASSSRQGRYEQYF	TRBJ2-7	NA	TRBD1	TRBV7-8
TGCGCCAGCAGCCAAGAGGGGACTGGGCCCCAGCATTTT	CASSQEGTGPQHF	TRBJ1-5	NA	NA	TRBV4-1
TGTGCCAGCAGCTTAATGTGGAGCACTGAAGCTTTCTTT	CASSLMWSTEAFF	TRBJ1-1	NA	NA	TRBV7-8
TGTGCCAGTAAGGAGTTCTGGGGAGGGAACACTGAAGCTTTCTTT	CASKEFWGGNTEAFF	TRBJ1-1	NA	NA	TRBV19
TGTGCCAGCAGCGCGGTAGCGGGAGGGACCACCGGGGAGCTGTTTTTT	CASSAVAGGTTGELFF	TRBJ2-2	NA	TRBD2	TRBV11-3
TGTGCCAGCAGCTTCGGGACCGGGGGGAGCAATCAGCCCCAGCATTTT	CASSFGTGGSNQPQHF	TRBJ1-5	NA	NA	TRBV5-6
TGTGCCAGCAGCTTAATCGGGACAGGGACTTATGGCTACACCTTC	CASSLIGTGTYGYTF	TRBJ1-2	NA	TRBD1	TRBV27
TGCGCCAGCAGTTCCGGACAGGGCGCCTACGAGCAGTACTTC	CASSSGQGAYEQYF	TRBJ2-7	NA	TRBD1	TRBV5-1
TGTGCCAGTAGCGACCCGGGACAGGGCGCCTACGAGCAGTACTTC	CASSDPGQGAYEQYF	TRBJ2-7	NA	TRBD1	TRBV19
TGCGCCTCCAGGTTGTCAGGAGGAGGTATCCACGAGCAGTACTTC	CASRLSGGGIHEQYF	TRBJ2-7	few	NA	TRBV10-2
TGTGCCAGCAGTGCCTCCCTCAGGGGGATCCTTTCCACAGATACGCAGTATTTT	CASSASLRGILSTDTQYF	TRBJ2-3	NA	TRBD1	TRBV6-1
TGTGCCAGCTCACCCATGGGCGGGAATGAAAAACTGTTTTTT	CASSPMGGNEKLFF	TRBJ1-4	NA	NA	TRBV18
TGTGCCAGCTCCCCCTCAAGGGGGGGGCTTGGTGAGACCCAGTACTTC	CASSPSRGGLGETQYF	TRBJ2-5	few	NA	TRBV18
TGCAGTGCTAGTTCCGGGGGGGACACCGGGGAGCTGTTTTTT	CSASSGGDTGELFF	TRBJ2-2	NA	TRBD2	TRBV20-1
TGTGCCAGCAGCACATCTAGCTCCTACAATGAGCAGTTCTTC	CASSTSSSYNEQFF	TRBJ2-1	NA	NA	TRBV5-4
TGTGCCAGCAGTTTCGTGCCTAAATACAATGAGCAGTTCTTC	CASSFVPKYNEQFF	TRBJ2-1	NA	NA	TRBV28
TGTGCCAGCAGCTCGAGACAGGGAGTAGAGACCCAGTACTTC	CASSSRQGVETQYF	TRBJ2-5	NA	TRBD1	TRBV5-6
TGTGCCAGCAGTTTAAACAGAAATTCACCCCTCCACTTT	CASSLNRNSPLHF	TRBJ1-6	NA	NA	TRBV27
TGTGCCAGCAGCTTAGCGGGGGGAGCGGGATTCACGGATACGCAGTATTTT	CASSLAGGAGFTDTQYF	TRBJ2-3	NA	TRBD2	TRBV7-6
TGTGCCAGCACCAGAGGGAACACTGAAGCTTTCTTT	CASTRGNTEAFF	TRBJ1-1	NA	NA	TRBV28
TGTGCCAGCTCACAGACAGCTTCAACTAATGAAAAACTGTTTTTT	CASSQTASTNEKLFF	TRBJ1-4	once	NA	TRBV18
TGTGCCAGCTCACCGACAGGGGCGGGGGAGACCCAGTACTTC	CASSPTGAGETQYF	TRBJ2-5	once	TRBD1	TRBV18
TGTGCCAGCAGTAGGAGCGGGGGAGAAATTCATCAGCCCCAGCATTTT	CASSRSGGEIHQPQHF	TRBJ1-5	NA	NA	TRBV27
TGTGCCAGCAGTTTACAGGGAACAGATACGCAGTATTTT	CASSLQGTDTQYF	TRBJ2-3	NA	NA	TRBV12-3/TRBV12-4
TGTGCCAGCAGCCAAGATAGTGGTATTGGGACAGGAACTTCTGGAAACACCATATATTTT	CASSQDSGIGTGTSGNTIYF	TRBJ1-3	NA	TRBD1	TRBV3-1/TRBV3-2
TGTGCCAGCAGTTACTCCCAGGGCCCCCTGACTGAAGCTTTCTTT	CASSYSQGPLTEAFF	TRBJ1-1	NA	NA	TRBV6-6
TGTGCCAGCATTAGGGGCAGGACAACGGATTATGGCTACACCTTC	CASIRGRTTDYGYTF	TRBJ1-2	NA	NA	TRBV28